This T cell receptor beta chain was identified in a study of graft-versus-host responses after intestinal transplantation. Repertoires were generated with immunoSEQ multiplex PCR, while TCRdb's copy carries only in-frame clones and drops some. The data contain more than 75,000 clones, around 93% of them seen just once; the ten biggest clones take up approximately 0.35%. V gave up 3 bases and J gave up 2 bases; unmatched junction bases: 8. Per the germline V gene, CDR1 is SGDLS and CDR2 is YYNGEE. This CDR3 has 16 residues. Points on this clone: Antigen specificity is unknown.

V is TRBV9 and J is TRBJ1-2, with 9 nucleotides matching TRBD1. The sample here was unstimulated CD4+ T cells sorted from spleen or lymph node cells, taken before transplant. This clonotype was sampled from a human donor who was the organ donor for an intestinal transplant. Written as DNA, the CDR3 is TGTGCCAGCAGCGAATTAGACAGGGGGAAAAACTATGGCTACACCTTC. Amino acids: CASSELDRGKNYGYTF.